This record concerns one T cell receptor beta chain sequence. Deletions cut 9 bases from V and 7 bases from J, with 19 bases between. The CDR3 has 15 amino acids. Germline loops: CDR1 LNHDA, CDR2 SQIVND (reference sequence). Running of the assay took place at deep level. Using immunoSEQ multiplex PCR, the repertoire was profiled, and TCRdb retains in-frame clones only, with some absent. The sample includes about 1 million clones, about 76% of them seen just once. These data come from a study of shared clonotypes between healthy human individuals. Study as a whole: With ages of 18 to 49, the donors were a couple of women and three men.

The chain is built from TRBV19 and TRBJ1-6; TRBD1 is a possible D gene (5 bases). Sequenced material: memory CD4+ T cells sorted from blood. Subset described: CD45RA-negative fraction. The receptor was isolated from a man aged 18 to 30 in good health. The CDR3 spells CASLDSRGANSPLHF. CDR3 sequence (DNA): TGTGCCAGCCTCGATTCCCGAGGGGCCAATTCACCCCTCCACTTT.